This T cell receptor (beta chain) was identified in a study of blood T cell repertoires in COVID-19. Study background: Sources were T cells, B-cell-depleted T cells, or PBMCs; the material itself was cDNA or gDNA.

Repertoires were generated with immunoSEQ multiplex PCR, while TCRdb's copy carries only in-frame clones and drops some. The sample has a few hundred thousand clones, about nine tenths seen once. Trimming removed 3 bases from V and 7 bases from J, with 10 bases in between. CDR3 length: 13 amino acids. From germline, CDR1 is SGHVS and CDR2 FNYEAQ. The age range of participants was roughly 18 to 90 years, with residence in about two dozen US areas. Participants' own reports of clinical history determined their cohort assignment. For recovered donors of Cohort 3, there were two negative PCRs, clearance, or symptom resolution.

Sequencing was carried out using PBMCs or T cells enriched from blood (not recorded which). The gene calls are TRBV7-6 and TRBJ1-5; D is undetermined. The TCR sequence derives from a man aged 18 to 30 who had recovered from COVID-19. The CDR3 sequence is CASSLGSGQPQHF. CDR3 nucleotides: TGTGCCAGCAGCTTGGGGTCGGGGCAGCCCCAGCATTTT.